The present entry profiles one T cell receptor (beta chain) with its context. The record originates from a study of OX40 agonist ivuxolimab in advanced cancers. The length of the CDR3 is 15 residues. The germline V gene encodes CDR1 SEHNR and CDR2 FQNEAQ (reference sequence). V was clipped by 10 bases and J by 0 bases; unmatched bases: 12. Measured with immunoSEQ multiplex PCR; TCRdb has only the in-frame clones, and not every one. The top ten hold about 28% of the sample, which has some 22,000 clones, around 85% seen once. This sequence was found in an adult with an advanced solid tumor such as melanoma, head and neck, liver or kidney cancer. Specimen: CD4+ or CD8+ T cells sorted from blood, collected in a trial of the OX40 agonist ivuxolimab. The V gene is TRBV7-9, the J gene TRBJ2-7; 7 nucleotides agree with TRBD2. The CDR3 loop reads CATGGSGTDSYEQYF. In DNA form, the CDR3 reads TGTGCCACCGGGGGGAGCGGCACCGACTCCTACGAGCAGTACTTC.